This T cell receptor beta chain emerged from a study of cytomegalovirus exposure and HLA in healthy donors. The study's findings and limits: Later analysis suggested links between common viral pathogens and several top significant clusters.

On this clone: Its matching antigen is unknown.

60 Vbeta and 13 Jbeta primers were used in PCR. Method: immunoSEQ multiplex PCR; TCRdb's copy keeps in-frame clones and lacks some. The table has 150,000 to 200,000 clones, 81% seen once. The germline gives CDR1 LNHDA, CDR2 SQIVND (reference sequence). This CDR3 region has 13 residues. Trimming removed 3 bases at V and 3 bases at J, with 8 bases between. J is TRBJ1-2 and V is TRBV19; no clear D. Sequencing was carried out using PBMCs. This TCR was recovered from a woman aged 18-30 years in good health and CMV-seronegative. Written as DNA, the CDR3 is TGTGCCAGTAGTATTGGCGGGGACTATGGCTACACCTTC. This translates into CASSIGGDYGYTF.